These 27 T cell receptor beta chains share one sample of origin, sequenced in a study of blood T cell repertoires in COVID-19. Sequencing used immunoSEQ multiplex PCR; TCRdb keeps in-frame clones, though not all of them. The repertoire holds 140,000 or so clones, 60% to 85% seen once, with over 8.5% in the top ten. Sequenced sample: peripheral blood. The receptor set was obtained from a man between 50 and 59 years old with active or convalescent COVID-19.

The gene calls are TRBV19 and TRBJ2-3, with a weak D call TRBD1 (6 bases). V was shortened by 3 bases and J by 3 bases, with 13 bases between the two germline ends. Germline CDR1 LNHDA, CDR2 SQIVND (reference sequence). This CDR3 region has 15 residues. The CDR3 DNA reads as TGTGCCAGTAGTATGGGGGCAGATTGGACAGATACGCAGTATTTT. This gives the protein CASSMGADWTDTQYF.

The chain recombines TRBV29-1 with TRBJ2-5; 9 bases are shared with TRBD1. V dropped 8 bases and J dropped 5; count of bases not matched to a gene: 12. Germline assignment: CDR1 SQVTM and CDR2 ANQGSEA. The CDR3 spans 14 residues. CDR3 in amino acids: CSITGTGSRETQYF. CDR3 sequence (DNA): TGCAGCATAACCGGGACAGGGTCGCGGGAGACCCAGTACTTC.

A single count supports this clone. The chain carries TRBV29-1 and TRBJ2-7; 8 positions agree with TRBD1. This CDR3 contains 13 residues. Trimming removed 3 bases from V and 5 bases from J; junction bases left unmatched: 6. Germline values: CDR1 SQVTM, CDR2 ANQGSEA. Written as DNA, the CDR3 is TGCAGCGTTGATAACAGGGGGTCCAACGAGCAGTACTTC. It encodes CSVDNRGSNEQYF.

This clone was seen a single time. CDR3 residues: CASSQEGTGYNEQFF. CDR3 in DNA: TGTGCCAGCAGCCAAGAGGGGACAGGCTACAATGAGCAGTTCTTC. The chain carries TRBV3-1 (or the pseudogene TRBV3-2) and TRBJ2-1; 8 nucleotides match TRBD1. The CDR3 runs to 15 residues. J gave up 3 bases and V 0 bases, and 1 base lay outside the gene matches. Germline assignment: CDR1 LGHDT and CDR2 YNNKEL (reference sequence).

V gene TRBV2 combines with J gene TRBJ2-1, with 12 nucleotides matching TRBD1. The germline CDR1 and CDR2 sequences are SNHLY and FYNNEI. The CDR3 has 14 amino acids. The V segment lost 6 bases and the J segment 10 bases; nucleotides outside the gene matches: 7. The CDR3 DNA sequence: TGTGCCAGCAGCCGGGGGACAGGGGGCCGGGAGCAGTTCTTC. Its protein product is CASSRGTGGREQFF.

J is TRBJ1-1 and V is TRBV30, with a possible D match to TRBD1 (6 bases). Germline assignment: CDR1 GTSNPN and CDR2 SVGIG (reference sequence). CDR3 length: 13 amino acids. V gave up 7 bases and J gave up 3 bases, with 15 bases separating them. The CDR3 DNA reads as TGTGCCTCACAAACAGGGTATCACACTGAAGCTTTCTTT. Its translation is CASQTGYHTEAFF.

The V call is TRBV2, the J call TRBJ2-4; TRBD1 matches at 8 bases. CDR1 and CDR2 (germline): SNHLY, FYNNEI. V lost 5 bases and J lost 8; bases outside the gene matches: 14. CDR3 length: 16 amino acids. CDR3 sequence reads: CASSKAGGIQRHIQYF. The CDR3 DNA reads TGTGCCAGCAGTAAGGCAGGGGGCATCCAACGGCACATTCAGTACTTC.

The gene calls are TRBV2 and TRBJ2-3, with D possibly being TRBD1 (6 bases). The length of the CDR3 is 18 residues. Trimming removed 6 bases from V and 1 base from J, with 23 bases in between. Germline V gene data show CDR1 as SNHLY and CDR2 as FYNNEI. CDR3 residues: CASSLRQNQGWGTDTQYF. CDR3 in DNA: TGTGCCAGCAGCTTAAGACAGAACCAGGGGTGGGGCACAGATACGCAGTATTTT.

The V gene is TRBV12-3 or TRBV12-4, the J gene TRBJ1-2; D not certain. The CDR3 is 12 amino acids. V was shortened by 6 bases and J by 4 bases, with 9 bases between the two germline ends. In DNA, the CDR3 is TGTGCCAGCAGCCGAGCCTCCTATGGCTACACCTTC. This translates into CASSRASYGYTF.

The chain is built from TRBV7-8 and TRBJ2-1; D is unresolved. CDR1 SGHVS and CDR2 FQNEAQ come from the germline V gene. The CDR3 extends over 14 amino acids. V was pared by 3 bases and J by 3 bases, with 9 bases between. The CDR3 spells CASSFLESYNEQFF. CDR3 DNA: TGTGCCAGCAGCTTTCTAGAAAGCTACAATGAGCAGTTCTTC.

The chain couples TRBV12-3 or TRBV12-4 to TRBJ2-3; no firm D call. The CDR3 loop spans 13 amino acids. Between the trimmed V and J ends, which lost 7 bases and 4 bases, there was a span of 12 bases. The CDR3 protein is CASTIFEADTQYF. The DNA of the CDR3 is TGTGCCAGCACCATTTTTGAGGCAGATACGCAGTATTTT.

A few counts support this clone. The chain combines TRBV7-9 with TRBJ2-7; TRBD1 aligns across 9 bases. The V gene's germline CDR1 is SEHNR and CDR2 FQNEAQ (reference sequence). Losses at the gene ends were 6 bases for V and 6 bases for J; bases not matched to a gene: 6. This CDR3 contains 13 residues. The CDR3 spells CASRRDRAAEQYF. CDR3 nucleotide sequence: TGTGCCAGCAGAAGGGACAGGGCGGCCGAGCAGTACTTC.

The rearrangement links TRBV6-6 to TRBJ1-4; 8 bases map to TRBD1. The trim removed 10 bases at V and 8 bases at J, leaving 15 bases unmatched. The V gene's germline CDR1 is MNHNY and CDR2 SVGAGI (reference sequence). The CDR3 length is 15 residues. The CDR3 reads CATSIGAGGFEKLFF. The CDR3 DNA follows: TGTGCCACCTCCATCGGCGCAGGGGGCTTCGAAAAACTGTTTTTT.

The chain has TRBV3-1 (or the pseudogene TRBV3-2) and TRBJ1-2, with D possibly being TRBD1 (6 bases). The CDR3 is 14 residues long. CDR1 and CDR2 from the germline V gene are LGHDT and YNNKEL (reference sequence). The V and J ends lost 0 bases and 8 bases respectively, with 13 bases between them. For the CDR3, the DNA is TGTGCCAGCAGCCAAGAGCTGGGGGCAGGAGGCTACACCTTC. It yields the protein CASSQELGAGGYTF.

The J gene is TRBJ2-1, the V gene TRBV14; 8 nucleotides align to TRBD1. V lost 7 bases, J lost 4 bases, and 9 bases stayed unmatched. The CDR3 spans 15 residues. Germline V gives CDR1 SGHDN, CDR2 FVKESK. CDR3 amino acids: CASTRQGIPYNEQFF. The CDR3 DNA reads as TGTGCCAGCACCCGACAGGGGATCCCATACAATGAGCAGTTCTTC.

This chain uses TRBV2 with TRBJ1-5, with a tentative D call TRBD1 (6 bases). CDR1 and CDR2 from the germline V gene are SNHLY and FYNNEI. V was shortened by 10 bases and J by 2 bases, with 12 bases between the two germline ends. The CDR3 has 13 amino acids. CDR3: CATQGPGNQPQHF. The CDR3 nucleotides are TGTGCCACCCAGGGGCCGGGCAATCAGCCCCAGCATTTT.

As DNA, the CDR3 is TGTGCCAGCATAGTAGCGGGACACCACTCCTACAATGAGCAGTTCTTC. Amino acids: CASIVAGHHSYNEQFF. J is TRBJ2-1 and V is TRBV25-1, with 8 bases matching TRBD2. The germline V gene has CDR1 MGHDK and CDR2 SYGVNS. The V segment lost 7 bases and the J segment 0 bases; nucleotides outside the gene matches: 8. The CDR3 extends over 16 amino acids.

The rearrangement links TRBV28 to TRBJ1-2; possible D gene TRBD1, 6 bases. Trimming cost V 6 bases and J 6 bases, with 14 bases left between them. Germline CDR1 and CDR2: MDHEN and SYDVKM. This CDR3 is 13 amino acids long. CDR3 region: CASRTGILNGYTF. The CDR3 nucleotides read TGTGCCAGCAGAACAGGGATTCTGAATGGCTACACCTTC.

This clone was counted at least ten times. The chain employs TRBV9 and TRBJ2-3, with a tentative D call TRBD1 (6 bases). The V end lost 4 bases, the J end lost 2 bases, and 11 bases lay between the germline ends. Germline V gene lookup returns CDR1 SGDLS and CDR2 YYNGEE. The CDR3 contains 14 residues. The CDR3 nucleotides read TGTGCCAGCAGCAAGGACAGCTACACAGATACGCAGTATTTT. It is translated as CASSKDSYTDTQYF.

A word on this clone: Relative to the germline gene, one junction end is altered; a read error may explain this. The CDR3 DNA sequence: TGTGCCAGCTCACCCGAGACAGGGACCTCCCACGAGCAGTACTTC. Translation gives CASSPETGTSHEQYF. The chain has TRBV18 and TRBJ2-7, with 7 bases matching TRBD1. The CDR3 consists of 15 residues. Germline values: CDR1 KGHSH, CDR2 LQKENI.

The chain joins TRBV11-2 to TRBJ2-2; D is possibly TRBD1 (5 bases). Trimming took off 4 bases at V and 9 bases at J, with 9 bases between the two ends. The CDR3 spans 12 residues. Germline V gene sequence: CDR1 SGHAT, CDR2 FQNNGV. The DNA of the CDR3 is TGTGCCAGCAGCTATCAGGGTTGGGAGCTGTTTTTT. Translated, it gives CASSYQGWELFF.

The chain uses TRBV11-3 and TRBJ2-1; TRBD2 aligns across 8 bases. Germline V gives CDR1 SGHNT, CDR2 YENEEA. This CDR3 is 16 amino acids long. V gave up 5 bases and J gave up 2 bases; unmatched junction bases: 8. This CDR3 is CASSTSLAGPYNEQFF. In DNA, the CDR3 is TGTGCCAGCAGCACATCTCTAGCGGGTCCCTACAATGAGCAGTTCTTC.

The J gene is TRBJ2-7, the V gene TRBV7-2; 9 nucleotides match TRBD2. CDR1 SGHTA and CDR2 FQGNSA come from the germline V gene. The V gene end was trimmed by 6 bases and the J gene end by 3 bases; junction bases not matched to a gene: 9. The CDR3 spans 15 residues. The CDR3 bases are TGTGCCAGCAGGCCCCACCTAGCGGGGATCTACGAGCAGTACTTC. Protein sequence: CASRPHLAGIYEQYF.

The CDR3 DNA reads as TGCAGTGCTAGTTTTGGACAGGGATCGGGCACAGATACGCAGTATTTT. Its protein product is CSASFGQGSGTDTQYF. The rearrangement uses TRBV20-1 and TRBJ2-3; 8 bases fit TRBD1. CDR3 length equals 16 residues. Per germline, CDR1 DFQATT and CDR2 SNEGSKA (reference sequence). The J segment lost 1 base and the V segment lost 3 bases, leaving 9 bases of the junction unmatched.

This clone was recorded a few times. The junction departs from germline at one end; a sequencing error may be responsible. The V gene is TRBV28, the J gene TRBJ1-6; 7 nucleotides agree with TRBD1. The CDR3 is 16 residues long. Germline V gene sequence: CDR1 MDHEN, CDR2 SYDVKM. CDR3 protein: CASSSSDRTTNLPLHF. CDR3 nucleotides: TGTGCCAGCAGTTCCTCGGACAGGACGACGAATTTACCCCTCCACTTT.

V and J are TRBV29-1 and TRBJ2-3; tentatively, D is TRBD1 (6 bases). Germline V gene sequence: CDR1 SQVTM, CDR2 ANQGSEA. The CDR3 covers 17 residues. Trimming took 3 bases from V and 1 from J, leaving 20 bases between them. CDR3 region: CSVDRTASSFGTDTQYF. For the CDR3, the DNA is TGCAGCGTTGATCGGACAGCGTCTAGTTTCGGCACAGATACGCAGTATTTT.

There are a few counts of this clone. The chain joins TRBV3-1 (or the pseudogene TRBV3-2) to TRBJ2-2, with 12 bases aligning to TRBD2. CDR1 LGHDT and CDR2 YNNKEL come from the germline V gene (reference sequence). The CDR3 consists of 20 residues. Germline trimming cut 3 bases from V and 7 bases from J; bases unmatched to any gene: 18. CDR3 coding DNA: TGTGCCAGCAGCCAGAGAAAAAGACTAGCGGGAGAAAAGGACGGCGGGGAGCTGTTTTTT. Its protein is CASSQRKRLAGEKDGGELFF.